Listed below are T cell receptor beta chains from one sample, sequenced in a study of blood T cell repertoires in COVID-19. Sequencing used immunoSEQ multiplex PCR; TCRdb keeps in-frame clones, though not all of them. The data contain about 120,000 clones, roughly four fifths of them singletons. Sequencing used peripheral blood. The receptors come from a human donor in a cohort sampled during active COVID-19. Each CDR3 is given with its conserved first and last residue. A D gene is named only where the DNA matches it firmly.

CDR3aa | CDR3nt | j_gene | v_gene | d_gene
CASSTGLAGYTDTQYF | TGTGCCAGCAGCACAGGACTAGCGGGGTACACAGATACGCAGTATTTT | TRBJ2-3 | TRBV5-5 | TRBD2
CASSPTGQGARSYGYTF | TGTGCCAGCAGCCCGACGGGACAGGGGGCGAGAAGCTATGGCTACACCTTC | TRBJ1-2 | TRBV3-1/TRBV3-2 | TRBD1
CASSRSGTGNSNQPQHF | TGTGCCAGCAGCCGCTCCGGGACAGGGAATAGCAATCAGCCCCAGCATTTT | TRBJ1-5 | TRBV4-2 | TRBD1
CASSLVGGDTQYF | TGTGCCAGCAGCTTAGTGGGGGGAGATACGCAGTATTTT | TRBJ2-3 | TRBV11-3 | -
CASSLVAGAGNTEAFF | TGTGCCAGCAGCTTAGTGGCAGGGGCCGGTAACACTGAAGCTTTCTTT | TRBJ1-1 | TRBV7-2 | -
CASSQDPLTGTAAYEQYF | TGCGCCAGCAGCCAAGATCCCCTGACCGGGACAGCTGCCTACGAGCAGTACTTC | TRBJ2-7 | TRBV4-1 | TRBD1
CACLGRGQGTGELFF | TGTGCCTGTCTGGGCAGGGGGCAGGGGACCGGGGAGCTGTTTTTT | TRBJ2-2 | TRBV2 | TRBD1
CASRRGAANYGYTF | TGTGCCAGTAGGCGGGGGGCGGCTAACTATGGCTACACCTTC | TRBJ1-2 | TRBV19 | -
CASRRTGATGELFF | TGTGCCAGCCGAAGGACAGGGGCCACCGGGGAGCTGTTTTTT | TRBJ2-2 | TRBV2 | TRBD1
CASSEEGAVLRQQYF | TGTGCCAGCAGTGAGGAGGGGGCCGTCCTTCGTCAGCAGTACTTC | TRBJ2-7 | TRBV2 | -
CASSAGQGGGYTF | TGCGCCAGCAGCGCGGGACAGGGAGGTGGCTACACCTTC | TRBJ1-2 | TRBV5-1 | TRBD1
CATSDYRDTDTQYF | TGTGCCACCAGTGATTACCGGGACACAGATACGCAGTATTTT | TRBJ2-3 | TRBV24-1 | -
CASSQNEGGFGFF | TGCGCCAGCAGCCAAAACGAGGGGGGGTTCGGTTTCTTT | TRBJ1-1 | TRBV5-1 | -
CASGEAAHINEQFF | TGTGCCAGCGGGGAGGCGGCACATATCAATGAGCAGTTCTTC | TRBJ2-1 | TRBV2 | -
CASSLVTGTIYFSGTF | TGTGCCAGCAGCTTGGTTACCGGGACAATCTATTTTTCGGGCACCTTC | TRBJ1-2 | TRBV5-6 | -
CASSRQGDGYTF | TGTGCCAGCTCCAGACAGGGGGATGGCTACACCTTC | TRBJ1-2 | TRBV7-2 | TRBD1
CASSFGTGLDNYGYTF | TGTGCCAGTAGTTTCGGGACAGGGCTGGATAACTATGGCTACACCTTC | TRBJ1-2 | TRBV19 | TRBD1